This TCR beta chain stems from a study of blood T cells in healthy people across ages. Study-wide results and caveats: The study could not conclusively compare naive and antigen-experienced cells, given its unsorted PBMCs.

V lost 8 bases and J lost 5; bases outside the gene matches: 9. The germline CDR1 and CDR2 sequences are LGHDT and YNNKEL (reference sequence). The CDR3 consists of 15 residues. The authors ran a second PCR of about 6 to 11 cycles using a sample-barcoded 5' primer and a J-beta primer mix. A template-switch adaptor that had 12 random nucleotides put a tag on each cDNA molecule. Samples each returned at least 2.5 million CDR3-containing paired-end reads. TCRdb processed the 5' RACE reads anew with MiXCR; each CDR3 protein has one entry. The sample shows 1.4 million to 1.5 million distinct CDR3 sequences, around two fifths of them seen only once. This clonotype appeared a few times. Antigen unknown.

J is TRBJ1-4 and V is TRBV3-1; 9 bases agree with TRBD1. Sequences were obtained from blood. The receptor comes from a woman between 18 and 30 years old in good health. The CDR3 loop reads CASSPPGTGNEKLFF. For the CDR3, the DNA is TGTGCCAGCTCACCCCCAGGGACAGGGAATGAAAAACTGTTTTTT.